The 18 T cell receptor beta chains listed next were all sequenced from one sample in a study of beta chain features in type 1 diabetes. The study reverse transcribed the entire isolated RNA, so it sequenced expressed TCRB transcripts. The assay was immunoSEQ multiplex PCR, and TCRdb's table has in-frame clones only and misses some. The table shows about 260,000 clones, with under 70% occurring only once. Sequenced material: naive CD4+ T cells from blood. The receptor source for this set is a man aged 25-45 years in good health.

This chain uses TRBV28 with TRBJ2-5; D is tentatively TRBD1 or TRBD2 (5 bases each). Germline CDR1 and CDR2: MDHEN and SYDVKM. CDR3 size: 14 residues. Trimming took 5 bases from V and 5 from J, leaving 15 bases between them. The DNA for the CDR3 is TGTGCCAGCAGTCGCCACGGGGCAGGGGAGACCCAGTACTTC. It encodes CASSRHGAGETQYF.

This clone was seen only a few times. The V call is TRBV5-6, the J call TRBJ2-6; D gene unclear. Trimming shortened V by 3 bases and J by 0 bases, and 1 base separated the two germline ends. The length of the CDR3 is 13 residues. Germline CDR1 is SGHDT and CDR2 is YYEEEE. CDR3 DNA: TGTGCCAGCAGCTACTCTGGGGCCAACGTCCTGACTTTC. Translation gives CASSYSGANVLTF.

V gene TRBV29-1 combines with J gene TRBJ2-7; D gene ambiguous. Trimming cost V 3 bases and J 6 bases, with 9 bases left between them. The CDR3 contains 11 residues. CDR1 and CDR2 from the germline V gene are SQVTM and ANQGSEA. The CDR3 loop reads CSVDKGFEQYF. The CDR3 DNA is TGCAGCGTTGATAAAGGGTTCGAGCAGTACTTC.

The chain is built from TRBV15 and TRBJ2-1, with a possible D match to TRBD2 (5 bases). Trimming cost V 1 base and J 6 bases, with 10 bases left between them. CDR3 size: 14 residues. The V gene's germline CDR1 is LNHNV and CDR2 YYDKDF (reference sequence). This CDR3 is CATSRGGSVNEQFF. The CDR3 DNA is TGTGCCACCAGCAGAGGCGGGTCAGTCAATGAGCAGTTCTTC.

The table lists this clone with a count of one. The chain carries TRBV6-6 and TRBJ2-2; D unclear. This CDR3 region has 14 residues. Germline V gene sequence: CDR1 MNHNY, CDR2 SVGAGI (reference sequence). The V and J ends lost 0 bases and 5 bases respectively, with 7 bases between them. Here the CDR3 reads CASSYSVDTGELFF. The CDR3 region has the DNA TGTGCCAGCAGTTACTCGGTGGATACCGGGGAGCTGTTTTTT.

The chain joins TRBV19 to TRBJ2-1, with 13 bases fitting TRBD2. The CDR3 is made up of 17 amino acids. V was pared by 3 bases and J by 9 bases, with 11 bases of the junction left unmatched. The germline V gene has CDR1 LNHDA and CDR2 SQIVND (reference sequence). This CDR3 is CASSMGQLAGGPSEQFF. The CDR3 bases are TGTGCCAGTAGTATGGGCCAACTAGCGGGAGGGCCGAGTGAGCAGTTCTTC.

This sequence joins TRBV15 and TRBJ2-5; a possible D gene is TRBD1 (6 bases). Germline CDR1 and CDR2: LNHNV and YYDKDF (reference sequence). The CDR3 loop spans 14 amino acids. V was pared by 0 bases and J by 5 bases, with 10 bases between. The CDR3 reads CATSRDTGPETQYF. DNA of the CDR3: TGTGCCACCAGCAGAGACACAGGGCCGGAGACCCAGTACTTC.

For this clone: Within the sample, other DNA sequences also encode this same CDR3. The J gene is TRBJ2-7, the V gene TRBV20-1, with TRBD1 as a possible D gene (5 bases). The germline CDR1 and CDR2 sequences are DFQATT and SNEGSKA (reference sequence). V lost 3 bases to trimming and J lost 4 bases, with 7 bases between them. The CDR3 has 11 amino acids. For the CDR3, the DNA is TGCAGTGCTAGCCAGGGATACGAGCAGTACTTC. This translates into CSASQGYEQYF.

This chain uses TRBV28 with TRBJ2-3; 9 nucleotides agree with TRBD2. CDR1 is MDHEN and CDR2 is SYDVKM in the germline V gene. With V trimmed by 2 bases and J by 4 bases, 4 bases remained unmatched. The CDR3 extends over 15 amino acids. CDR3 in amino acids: CASSLAGGWADTQYF. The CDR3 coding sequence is TGTGCCAGCAGTTTAGCGGGAGGGTGGGCAGATACGCAGTATTTT. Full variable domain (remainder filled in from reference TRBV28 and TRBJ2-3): DVKVTQSSRYLVKRTGEKVFLECVQDMDHENMFWYRQDPGLGLRLIYFSYDVKMKEKGDIPEGYSVSREKKERFSLILESASTNQTSMYLCASSLAGGWADTQYFGPGTRLTVL.

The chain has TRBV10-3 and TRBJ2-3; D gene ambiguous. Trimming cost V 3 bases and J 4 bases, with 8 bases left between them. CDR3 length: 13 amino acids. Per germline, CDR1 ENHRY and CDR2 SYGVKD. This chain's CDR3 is CAISDRTSDTQYF. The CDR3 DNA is TGTGCCATCAGTGATAGGACCTCAGATACGCAGTATTTT.

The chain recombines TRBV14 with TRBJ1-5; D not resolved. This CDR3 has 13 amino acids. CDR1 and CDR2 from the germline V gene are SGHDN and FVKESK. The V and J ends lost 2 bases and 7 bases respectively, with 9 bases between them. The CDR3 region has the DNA TGTGCCAGCAGCCAAACTCCGGGACAGCCCCAGCATTTT. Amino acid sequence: CASSQTPGQPQHF.

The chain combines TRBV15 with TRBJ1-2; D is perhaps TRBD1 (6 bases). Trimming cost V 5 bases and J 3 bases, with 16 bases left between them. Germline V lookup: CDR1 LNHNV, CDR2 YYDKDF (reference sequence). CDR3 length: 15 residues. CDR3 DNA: TGTGCCACCAGCGCCTCTCCAGGGGCGGACTATGGCTACACCTTC. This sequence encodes CATSASPGADYGYTF.

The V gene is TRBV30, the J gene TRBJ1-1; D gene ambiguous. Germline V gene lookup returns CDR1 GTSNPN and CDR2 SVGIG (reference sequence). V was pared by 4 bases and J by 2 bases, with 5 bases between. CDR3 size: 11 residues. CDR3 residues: CAWNRNTEAFF. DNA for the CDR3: TGTGCCTGGAACAGAAACACTGAAGCTTTCTTT.

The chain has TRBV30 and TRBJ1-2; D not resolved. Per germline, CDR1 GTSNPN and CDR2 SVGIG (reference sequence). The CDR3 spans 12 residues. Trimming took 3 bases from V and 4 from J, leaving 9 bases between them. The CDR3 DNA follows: TGTGCCTGGAGGAGAAACCTCTATGGCTACACCTTC. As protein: CAWRRNLYGYTF.

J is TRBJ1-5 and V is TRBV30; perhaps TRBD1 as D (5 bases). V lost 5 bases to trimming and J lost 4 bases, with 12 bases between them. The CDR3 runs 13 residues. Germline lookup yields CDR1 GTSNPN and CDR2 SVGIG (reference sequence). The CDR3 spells CAWAPGINQPQHF. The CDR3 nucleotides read TGTGCCTGGGCTCCAGGGATTAATCAGCCCCAGCATTTT.

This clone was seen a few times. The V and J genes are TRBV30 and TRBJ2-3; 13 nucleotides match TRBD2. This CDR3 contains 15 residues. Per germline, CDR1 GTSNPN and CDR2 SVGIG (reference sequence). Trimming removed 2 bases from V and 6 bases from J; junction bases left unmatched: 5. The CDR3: CAWSRTSGRGDTQYF. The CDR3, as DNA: TGTGCCTGGAGTAGAACTAGCGGGAGGGGGGATACGCAGTATTTT. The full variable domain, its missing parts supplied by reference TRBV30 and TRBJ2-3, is SQTIHQWPATLVQPVGSPLSLECTVEGTSNPNLYWYRQAAGRGLQLLFYSVGIGQISSEVPQNLSASRPQDRQFILSSKKLLLSDSGFYLCAWSRTSGRGDTQYFGPGTRLTVL.

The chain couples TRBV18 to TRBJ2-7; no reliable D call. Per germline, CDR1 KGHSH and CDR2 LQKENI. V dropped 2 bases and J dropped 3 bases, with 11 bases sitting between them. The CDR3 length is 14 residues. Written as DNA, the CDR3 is TGTGCCAGCTCACCAGGACCGGGTGGCTACGAGCAGTACTTC. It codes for CASSPGPGGYEQYF.

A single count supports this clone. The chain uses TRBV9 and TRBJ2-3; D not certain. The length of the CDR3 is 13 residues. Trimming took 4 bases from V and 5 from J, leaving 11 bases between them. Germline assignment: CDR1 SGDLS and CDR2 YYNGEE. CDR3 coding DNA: TGTGCCAGCAGCCTACTCCTAGGAGATACGCAGTATTTT. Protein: CASSLLLGDTQYF.